A single sample is the source of the 8 T cell receptor beta chains below, sequenced in a study of blood T cell repertoires in COVID-19. Method: immunoSEQ multiplex PCR; TCRdb's copy keeps in-frame clones and lacks some. The data contain 270,000 or so clones, nearly 85% of them singletons. The sample taken for sequencing was peripheral blood. These receptors came from a human donor in a cohort sampled during active COVID-19.

This clone turned up a few times. V usage is TRBV7-3 and J usage is TRBJ1-1; D gene ambiguous. The CDR3 spans 16 residues. Germline CDR1 and CDR2: SGHTA and FQGTGA. V was trimmed by 3 bases and J by 4 bases, leaving 18 bases between them. The CDR3 DNA reads TGTGCCAGCAGCTTCGGACCCAGCAAAGGAGGCACTGAAGCTTTCTTT. This gives the protein CASSFGPSKGGTEAFF. The whole variable domain, remainder taken from reference TRBV7-3 and TRBJ1-1, is GAGVSQTPSNKVTEKGKYVELRCDPISGHTALYWYRQSLGQGPEFLIYFQGTGAADDSGLPNDRFFAVRPEGSVSTLKIQRTERGDSAVYLCASSFGPSKGGTEAFFGQGTRLTVV.

The V gene is TRBV4-3, the J gene TRBJ2-1, with 12 bases lining up with TRBD2. CDR1 is LGHNA and CDR2 is YSLEER in the germline V gene. The CDR3 runs to 18 residues. Germline trimming cut 4 bases from V and 0 bases from J; bases unmatched to any gene: 7. CDR3 in amino acids: CASSRSLAGGPSYNEQFF. In DNA, the CDR3 is TGCGCCAGCAGCCGGTCGCTAGCGGGGGGGCCCTCCTACAATGAGCAGTTCTTC.

The chain combines TRBV5-1 with TRBJ2-5; TRBD1 matches at 9 bases. The CDR3 has 15 amino acids. The germline gives CDR1 SGHRS, CDR2 YFSETQ. The V segment lost 4 bases and the J segment 0 bases; nucleotides outside the gene matches: 4. CDR3 residues: CASSLTGGHQETQYF. CDR3 nucleotide sequence: TGCGCCAGCAGCCTAACAGGGGGCCACCAAGAGACCCAGTACTTC.

The chain joins TRBV5-1 to TRBJ2-3; TRBD2 agrees at 15 bases. Per the germline V gene, CDR1 is SGHRS and CDR2 is YFSETQ. Germline trimming cut 0 bases from V and 5 bases from J; bases unmatched to any gene: 10. The CDR3 extends over 19 amino acids. Written as DNA, the CDR3 is TGCGCCAGCAGCTTGGCGTGGACTAGCGGGAGGGCCCTTGTAGATACGCAGTATTTT. Its translation: CASSLAWTSGRALVDTQYF.

The chain links TRBV27 to TRBJ2-3; maybe TRBD2 (5 bases). Germline CDR1 and CDR2: MNHEY and SMNVEV (reference sequence). This CDR3 has 16 amino acids. The germline V and J ends were trimmed by 3 bases and 4 bases, with 17 bases remaining between them. The CDR3 is CASSFLTTERADTQYF. The DNA of the CDR3 is TGTGCCAGCAGTTTCTTGACGACTGAGAGGGCAGATACGCAGTATTTT.

V usage is TRBV5-1 and J usage is TRBJ2-5, with 7 bases that match TRBD2. Germline loops: CDR1 SGHRS, CDR2 YFSETQ. The V and J ends lost 0 bases and 5 bases, in that order; junction bases with no gene match: 7. The CDR3 is 15 residues long. CDR3: CASSLAATSKETQYF. The CDR3 region has the DNA TGCGCCAGCAGCTTGGCAGCGACTAGCAAGGAGACCCAGTACTTC.

V usage is TRBV28 and J usage is TRBJ1-1, with TRBD1 identical over 7 bases. CDR1 MDHEN and CDR2 SYDVKM come from the germline V gene. The CDR3 covers 12 residues. V gave up 6 bases and J gave up 8 bases; unmatched junction bases: 6. The CDR3 DNA is TGTGCCAGCAGCCGGCTGACAGGGGAAGCTTTCTTT. Translated, it gives CASSRLTGEAFF.

The genes are TRBV5-1 and TRBJ1-4; a weak D match, TRBD1 (6 bases). Germline V gene sequence: CDR1 SGHRS, CDR2 YFSETQ. This CDR3 has 16 residues. Trimming shortened V by 4 bases and J by 0 bases, and 13 bases separated the two germline ends. DNA for the CDR3: TGCGCCAGCAGCGTACAGGGTTTATCAACTAATGAAAAACTGTTTTTT. Translation: CASSVQGLSTNEKLFF.